These T cell receptor beta chains were read from a single sample in a study of T-cell memory formation after mild COVID-19. TCRdb re-called the 5' RACE reads through MiXCR, storing one row per CDR3 protein. The repertoire includes about 57,000 distinct CDR3 sequences, 10% to 15% of them detected once, and approximately 26% sits in the top ten. Sequenced: PBMCs or a T cell subset sorted from them (not recorded which). These receptors came from a man aged 18 to 30 who had mild COVID-19 (a few samples of this study predate the infection). Cell type and time point are not known. CDR3s include the opening cysteine and the closing phenylalanine or tryptophan. Fields, in order: D gene, J gene, V gene, clone size, CDR3 DNA, CDR3 protein. D genes are given only for firm matches. Expanded clones are given a class, and other clones once, few, many or no size at all.

TRBD2,TRBJ2-4,TRBV20-1,few,TGCAGTGCTAAACTAGCGAAAGGAAAAAACATTCAGTACTTC,CSAKLAKGKNIQYF
NA,TRBJ1-6,TRBV7-2,many,TGTGCCAGCAGCTTAAGATGGCAAGGATTGTGGCCCCTCCACTTT,CASSLRWQGLWPLHF
NA,TRBJ1-1,TRBV12-3/TRBV12-4,NA,TGTGCCAGCAGGCCGGTTTCGGGGGGAAACACTGAAGCTTTCTTT,CASRPVSGGNTEAFF
NA,TRBJ1-4,TRBV5-6,NA,TGTGCCAGCAGTTCAACGGGGGGGGCTGAAGAAAAACTGTTTTTT,CASSSTGGAEEKLFF
NA,TRBJ2-2,TRBV4-1,medium-sized,TGCGCCAGCAGCCAAGACAGTGGTGGGGCCGGGGAGCTGTTTTTT,CASSQDSGGAGELFF
NA,TRBJ2-5,TRBV5-1,many,TGCGCCAGCGCAGAACAGGGAGACCAAGAGACCCAGTACTTC,CASAEQGDQETQYF
TRBD1,TRBJ1-1,TRBV11-2,NA,TGTGCCAGCAGCTTAGTCACAGGGGTGAACACTGAAGCTTTCTTT,CASSLVTGVNTEAFF
NA,TRBJ2-6,TRBV6-5,NA,TGTGCCAGCACTACTACAGGGAGCTCTGGGGCCAACGTCCTGACTTTC,CASTTTGSSGANVLTF
NA,TRBJ2-5,TRBV12-3/TRBV12-4,few,TGTGCCAGCAGTCCCTTATCAGGAGAGACCCAGTACTTC,CASSPLSGETQYF
NA,TRBJ1-6,TRBV6-6,many,TGTGCCAGCAGTCCAACAGGTACCCTCCACTTT,CASSPTGTLHF
TRBD2,TRBJ2-3,TRBV5-1,many,TGCGCCAGCAGCTTGTCCGGGGGGGGGACAGATACGCAGTATTTT,CASSLSGGGTDTQYF
TRBD1,TRBJ1-2,TRBV7-2,few,TGTGCCAGCAGCTTCGACAGGGGAAACTATGGCTACACCTTC,CASSFDRGNYGYTF
NA,TRBJ1-1,TRBV5-1,NA,TGCGCCAGCAGCCCCGGGACAATGAACACTGAAGCTTTCTTT,CASSPGTMNTEAFF
NA,TRBJ2-7,TRBV15,NA,TGTGCCACCAGCAGAGTGCCAGGTATTTACTACGAGCAGTACTTC,CATSRVPGIYYEQYF
TRBD2,TRBJ2-5,TRBV7-2,many,TGTGCCAGCAGCCGAAGTGAGGGACTAGCGGGGGAGACCCAGTACTTC,CASSRSEGLAGETQYF
TRBD2,TRBJ2-3,TRBV7-9,many,TGTGCCAGCAGCCCCGGACTAGAGGGAGATACGCAGTATTTT,CASSPGLEGDTQYF
NA,TRBJ1-2,TRBV4-2,many,TGTGCCAGCAGCCAAGATTGGTCGGGGGCAGTTGGCTACACCTTC,CASSQDWSGAVGYTF
NA,TRBJ2-3,TRBV7-3,NA,TGTGCCAGCAGCCCATCCGAGCCAGGGCATACGCAGTATTTT,CASSPSEPGHTQYF
TRBD1,TRBJ1-1,TRBV7-9,NA,TGTGCCAGCAGCTTACGAGGACAGGGGAACACTGAAGCTTTCTTT,CASSLRGQGNTEAFF
NA,TRBJ2-1,TRBV2,NA,TGTGCCAGCAGTGTGGACGGGCCCTCCTACAATGAGCAGTTCTTC,CASSVDGPSYNEQFF
NA,TRBJ1-5,TRBV30,NA,TGTGCCTGGAGCTCCCAGGTAGATCAGCCCCAGCATTTT,CAWSSQVDQPQHF
NA,TRBJ1-5,TRBV7-2,few,TGTGCCAGCAGCTTAGAACTCAGGCAGCCCCAGCATTTT,CASSLELRQPQHF
TRBD1,TRBJ1-2,TRBV5-1,few,TGCGCCAGCAGCGATACATACCCCGGGACAGGGGGCGCCCCTAACTATGGCTACACCTTC,CASSDTYPGTGGAPNYGYTF
NA,TRBJ2-1,TRBV20-1,many,TGCAGTGCATCGCTAGCTCCGATTTACAATGAGCAGTTCTTC,CSASLAPIYNEQFF
NA,TRBJ2-3,TRBV6-1,NA,TGTGCCAGCAGTGAAGGGAGGGCCCCCCTAAGCACAGATACGCAGTATTTT,CASSEGRAPLSTDTQYF
TRBD2,TRBJ2-5,TRBV12-3/TRBV12-4,NA,TGTGCCAGCAGTTTAGTCCTAGCGGGGGTTGAGACCCAGTACTTC,CASSLVLAGVETQYF
NA,TRBJ1-5,TRBV12-3/TRBV12-4,NA,TGTGCCAGCAGTCCCCAGGGGACGGATCAGCCCCAGCATTTT,CASSPQGTDQPQHF
NA,TRBJ2-2,TRBV7-3,few,TGTGCCAGCAGCTTAGGTGGCCCGAACACCGGGGAGCTGTTTTTT,CASSLGGPNTGELFF
NA,TRBJ2-5,TRBV12-3/TRBV12-4,many,TGTGCCAGTCTGGCAGGGAATGTGGAGACCCAGTACTTC,CASLAGNVETQYF
TRBD1,TRBJ1-6,TRBV5-1,once,TGCGCCAGCAGCCGGGGACAGAAGCTGAGCTCCTATAATTCACCCCTCCACTTT,CASSRGQKLSSYNSPLHF
TRBD1,TRBJ1-5,TRBV7-2,NA,TGTGCCAGCAGCTTAACAGGGGGGGGCAATCAGCCCCAGCATTTT,CASSLTGGGNQPQHF
NA,TRBJ1-5,TRBV4-3,few,TGCGCCAGCAGCCAAGATTTGGCCACCAATCAGCCCCAGCATTTT,CASSQDLATNQPQHF
NA,TRBJ2-2,TRBV18,NA,TGTGCCAGCTCTCCGCCCGGGACGGAGAACACCGGGGAGCTGTTTTTT,CASSPPGTENTGELFF
NA,TRBJ2-7,TRBV6-6,many,TGTGCCAGCAGTTACGGTCAGGACAGATACGAGCAGTACTTC,CASSYGQDRYEQYF
NA,TRBJ1-2,TRBV10-2,few,TGCGCCAGCACGGACGGGGGCTATGGCTACACCTTC,CASTDGGYGYTF
NA,TRBJ1-3,TRBV4-1,NA,TGCGCCAGCCGCGACCCAAGAACTGGAAACACCATATATTTT,CASRDPRTGNTIYF
NA,TRBJ2-3,TRBV19,NA,TGTGCCAGTAGTATAGATCGTGAAGATACGCAGTATTTT,CASSIDREDTQYF
NA,TRBJ2-5,TRBV6-2/TRBV6-3,few,TGTGCCAGCAGTTACCGGAGACCCCAAGAGACCCAGTACTTC,CASSYRRPQETQYF
NA,TRBJ2-3,TRBV5-8,many,TGTGCCAGCAGCTCCCCCGACAGATTCAGCACAGATACGCAGTATTTT,CASSSPDRFSTDTQYF
NA,TRBJ2-3,TRBV20-1,medium-sized,TGCAGTGCGTTCCAGGGGGGACCCAATACGCAGTATTTT,CSAFQGGPNTQYF
NA,TRBJ1-1,TRBV6-5,few,TGTGCCAGCAGTTACTGGGGGGGCAGCGCTGAAGCTTTCTTT,CASSYWGGSAEAFF
TRBD1,TRBJ2-1,TRBV5-1,many,TGCGCCAGCAGCCCAGACAGGGCTCTATTATGGTTCTTC,CASSPDRALLWFF
NA,TRBJ2-3,TRBV6-5,few,TGTGCCAGCAGTTACACGCGACAGACCACCTCCCTGACAGATACGCAGTATTTT,CASSYTRQTTSLTDTQYF
NA,TRBJ2-7,TRBV24-1,few,TGTGCCACCCATACAGGGCGAGACGAGCAGTACTTC,CATHTGRDEQYF
NA,TRBJ1-3,TRBV6-5,many,TGTGCCAGCAGGGGAGGCAGTATCTCTGGAAACACCATATATTTT,CASRGGSISGNTIYF
TRBD2,TRBJ2-2,TRBV20-1,few,TGCAGTGCTCTAGCGGGGGGGAACGCCGGGGAGCTGTTTTTT,CSALAGGNAGELFF
NA,TRBJ2-2,TRBV6-5,NA,TGTGCCAGCGGGACCAACACCGGGGAGCTGTTTTTT,CASGTNTGELFF
NA,TRBJ2-3,TRBV7-6,few,TGTGCCAGCAGCTTAGTTATTATGGGGTCGGGCACAGATACGCAGTATTTT,CASSLVIMGSGTDTQYF